A single sample gave rise to the 2 T cell receptor beta chains below, sequenced in a study of cytomegalovirus exposure and HLA in healthy donors. PCR used 60 Vbeta primers and 13 Jbeta primers. Sequencing used immunoSEQ multiplex PCR; TCRdb keeps in-frame clones, though not all of them. The data show 65,000 to 95,000 clones, around three quarters seen once. The sequenced sample was PBMCs. The receptors here all came from a man aged 25-45 years in good health and CMV-seronegative.

The rearrangement links TRBV15 to TRBJ2-5; TRBD2 agrees at 11 bases. Germline values: CDR1 LNHNV, CDR2 YYDKDF (reference sequence). This CDR3 comprises 13 residues. Trimming removed 3 bases from V and 7 bases from J; junction bases left unmatched: 1. CDR3 region: CATSSTSGGTQYF. The CDR3 DNA is TGTGCCACCAGCAGTACTAGCGGGGGGACCCAGTACTTC.

This clone was recorded once. The chain couples TRBV7-9 to TRBJ2-5; 8 bases align to TRBD2. J lost 7 bases, V lost 10 bases, and 14 bases had no gene match. This CDR3 is built from 14 residues. Per germline, CDR1 SEHNR and CDR2 FQNEAQ (reference sequence). CDR3 sequence reads: CATTRGGGEGTQYF. The CDR3 coding sequence is TGTGCCACTACCCGGGGGGGCGGCGAGGGGACCCAGTACTTC.